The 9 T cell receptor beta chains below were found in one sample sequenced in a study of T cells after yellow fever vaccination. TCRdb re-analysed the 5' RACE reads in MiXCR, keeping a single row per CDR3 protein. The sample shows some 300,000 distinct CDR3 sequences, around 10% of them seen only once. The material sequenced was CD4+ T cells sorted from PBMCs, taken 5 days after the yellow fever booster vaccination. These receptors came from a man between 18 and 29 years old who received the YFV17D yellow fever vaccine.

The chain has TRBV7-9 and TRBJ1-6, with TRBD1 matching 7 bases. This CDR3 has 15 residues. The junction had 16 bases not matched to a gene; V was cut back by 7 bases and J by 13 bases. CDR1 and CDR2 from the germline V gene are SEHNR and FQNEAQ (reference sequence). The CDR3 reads CASTGWGQTLSPLHF. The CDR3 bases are TGTGCCAGCACCGGATGGGGACAGACCCTTTCGCCCCTCCACTTT. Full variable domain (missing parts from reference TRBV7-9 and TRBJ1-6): DTGVSQNPRHKITKRGQNVTFRCDPISEHNRLYWYRQTLGQGPEFLTYFQNEAQLEKSRLLSDRFSAERPKGSFSTLEIQRTEQGDSAMYLCASTGWGQTLSPLHFGNGTRLTVT.

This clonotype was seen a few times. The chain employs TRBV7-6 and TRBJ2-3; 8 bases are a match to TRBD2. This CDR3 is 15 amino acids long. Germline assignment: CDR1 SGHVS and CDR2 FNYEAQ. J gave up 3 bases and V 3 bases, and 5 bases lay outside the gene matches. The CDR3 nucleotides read TGTGCCAGCAGCTTCGGGGGGGGAAGAACAGATACGCAGTATTTT. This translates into CASSFGGGRTDTQYF.

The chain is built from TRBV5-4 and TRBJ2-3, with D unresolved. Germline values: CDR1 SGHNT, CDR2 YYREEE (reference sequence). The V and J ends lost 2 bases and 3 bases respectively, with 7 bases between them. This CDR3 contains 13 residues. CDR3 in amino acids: CASSFRETDTQYF. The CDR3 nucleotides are TGTGCCAGCAGCTTTAGGGAAACAGATACGCAGTATTTT. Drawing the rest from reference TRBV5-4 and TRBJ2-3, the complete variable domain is ETGVTQSPTHLIKTRGQQVTLRCSSQSGHNTVSWYQQALGQGPQFIFQYYREEENGRGNFPPRFSGLQFPNYSSELNVNALELDDSALYLCASSFRETDTQYFGPGTRLTVL.

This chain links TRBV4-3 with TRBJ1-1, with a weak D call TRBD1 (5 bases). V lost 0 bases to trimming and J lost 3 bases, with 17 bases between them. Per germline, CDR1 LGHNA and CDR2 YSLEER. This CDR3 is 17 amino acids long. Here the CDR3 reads CASSQEQARRGYTEAFF. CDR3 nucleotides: TGCGCCAGCAGCCAAGAACAGGCGCGGAGAGGGTACACTGAAGCTTTCTTT.

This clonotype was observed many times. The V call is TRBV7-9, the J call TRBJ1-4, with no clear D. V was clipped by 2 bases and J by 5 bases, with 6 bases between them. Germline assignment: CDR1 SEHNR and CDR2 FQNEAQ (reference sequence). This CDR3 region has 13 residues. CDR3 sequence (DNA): TGTGCCAGCAGCTTATGGCAAAATGAAAAACTGTTTTTT. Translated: CASSLWQNEKLFF.

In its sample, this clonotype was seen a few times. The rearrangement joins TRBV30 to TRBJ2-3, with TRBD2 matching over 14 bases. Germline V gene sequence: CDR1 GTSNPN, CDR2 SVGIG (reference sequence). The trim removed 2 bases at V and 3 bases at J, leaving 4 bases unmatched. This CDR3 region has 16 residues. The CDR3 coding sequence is TGTGCCTGGAGTTCAGGGACTAGCGGGGGAACAGATACGCAGTATTTT. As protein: CAWSSGTSGGTDTQYF.

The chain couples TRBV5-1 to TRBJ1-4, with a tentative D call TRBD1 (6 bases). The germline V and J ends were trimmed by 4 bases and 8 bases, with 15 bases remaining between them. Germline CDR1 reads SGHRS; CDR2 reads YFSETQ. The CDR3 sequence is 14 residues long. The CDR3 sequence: CASSPGGGHEKLFF. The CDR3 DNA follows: TGCGCCAGCAGCCCCGGGGGGGGGCACGAAAAACTGTTTTTT.

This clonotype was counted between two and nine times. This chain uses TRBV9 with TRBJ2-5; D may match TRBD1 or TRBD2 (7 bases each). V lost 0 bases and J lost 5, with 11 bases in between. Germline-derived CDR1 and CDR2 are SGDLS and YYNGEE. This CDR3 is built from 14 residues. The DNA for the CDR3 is TGTGCCAGCAGCGTAGCCCAGGGGGGGGAGACCCAGTACTTC. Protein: CASSVAQGGETQYF.

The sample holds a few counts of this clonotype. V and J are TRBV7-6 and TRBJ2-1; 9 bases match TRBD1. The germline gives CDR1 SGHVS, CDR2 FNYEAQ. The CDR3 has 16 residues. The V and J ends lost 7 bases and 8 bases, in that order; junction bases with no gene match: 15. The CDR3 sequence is CASKLKRDRVIDEQFF. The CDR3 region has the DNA TGTGCCAGCAAGTTAAAGCGGGACAGGGTCATCGATGAGCAGTTCTTC. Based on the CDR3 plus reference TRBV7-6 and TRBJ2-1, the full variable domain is GAGVSQSPRYKVTKRGQDVALRCDPISGHVSLYWYRQALGQGPEFLTYFNYEAQQDKSGLPNDRFSAERPEGSISTLTIQRTEQRDSAMYRCASKLKRDRVIDEQFFGPGTRLTVL.